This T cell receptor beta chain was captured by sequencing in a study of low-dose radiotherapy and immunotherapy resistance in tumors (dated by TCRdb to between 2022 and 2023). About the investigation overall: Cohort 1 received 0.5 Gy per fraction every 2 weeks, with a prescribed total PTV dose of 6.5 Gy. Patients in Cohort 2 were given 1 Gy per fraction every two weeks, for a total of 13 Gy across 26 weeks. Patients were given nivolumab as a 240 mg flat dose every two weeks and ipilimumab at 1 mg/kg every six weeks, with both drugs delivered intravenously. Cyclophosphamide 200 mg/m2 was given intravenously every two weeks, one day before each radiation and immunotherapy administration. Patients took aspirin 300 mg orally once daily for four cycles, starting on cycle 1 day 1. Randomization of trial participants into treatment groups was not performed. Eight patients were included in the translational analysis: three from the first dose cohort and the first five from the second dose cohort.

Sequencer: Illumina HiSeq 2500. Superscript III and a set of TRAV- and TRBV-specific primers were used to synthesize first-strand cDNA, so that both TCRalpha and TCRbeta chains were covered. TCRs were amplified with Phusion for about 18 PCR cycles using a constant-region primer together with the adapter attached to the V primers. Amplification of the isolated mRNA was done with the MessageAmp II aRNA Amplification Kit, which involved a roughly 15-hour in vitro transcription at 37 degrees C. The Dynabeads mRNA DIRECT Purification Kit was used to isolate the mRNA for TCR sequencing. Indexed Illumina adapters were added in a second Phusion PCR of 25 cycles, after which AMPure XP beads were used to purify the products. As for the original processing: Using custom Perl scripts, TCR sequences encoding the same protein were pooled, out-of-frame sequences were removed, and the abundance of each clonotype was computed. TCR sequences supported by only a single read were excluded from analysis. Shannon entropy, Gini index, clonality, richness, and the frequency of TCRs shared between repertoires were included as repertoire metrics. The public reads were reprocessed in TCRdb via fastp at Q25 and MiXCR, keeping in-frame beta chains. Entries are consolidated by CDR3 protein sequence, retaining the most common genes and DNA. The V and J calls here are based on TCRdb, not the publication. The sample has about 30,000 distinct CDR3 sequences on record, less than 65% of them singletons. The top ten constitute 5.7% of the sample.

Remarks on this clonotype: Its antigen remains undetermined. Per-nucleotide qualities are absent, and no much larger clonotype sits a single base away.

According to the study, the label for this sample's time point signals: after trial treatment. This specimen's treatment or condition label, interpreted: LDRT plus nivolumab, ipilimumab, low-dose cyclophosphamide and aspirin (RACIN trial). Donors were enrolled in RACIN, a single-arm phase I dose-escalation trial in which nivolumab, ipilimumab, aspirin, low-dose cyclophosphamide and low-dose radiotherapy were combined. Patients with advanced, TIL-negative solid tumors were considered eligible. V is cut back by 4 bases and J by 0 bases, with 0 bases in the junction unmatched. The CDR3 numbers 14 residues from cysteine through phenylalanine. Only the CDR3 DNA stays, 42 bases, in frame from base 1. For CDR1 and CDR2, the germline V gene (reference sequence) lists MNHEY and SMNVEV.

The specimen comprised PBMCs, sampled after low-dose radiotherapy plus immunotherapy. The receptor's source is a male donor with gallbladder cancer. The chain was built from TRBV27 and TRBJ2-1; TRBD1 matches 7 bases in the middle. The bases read TGTGCCAGCAGTTACAGGGGCTCCTACAATGAGCAGTTCTTC. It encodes CASSYRGSYNEQFF.